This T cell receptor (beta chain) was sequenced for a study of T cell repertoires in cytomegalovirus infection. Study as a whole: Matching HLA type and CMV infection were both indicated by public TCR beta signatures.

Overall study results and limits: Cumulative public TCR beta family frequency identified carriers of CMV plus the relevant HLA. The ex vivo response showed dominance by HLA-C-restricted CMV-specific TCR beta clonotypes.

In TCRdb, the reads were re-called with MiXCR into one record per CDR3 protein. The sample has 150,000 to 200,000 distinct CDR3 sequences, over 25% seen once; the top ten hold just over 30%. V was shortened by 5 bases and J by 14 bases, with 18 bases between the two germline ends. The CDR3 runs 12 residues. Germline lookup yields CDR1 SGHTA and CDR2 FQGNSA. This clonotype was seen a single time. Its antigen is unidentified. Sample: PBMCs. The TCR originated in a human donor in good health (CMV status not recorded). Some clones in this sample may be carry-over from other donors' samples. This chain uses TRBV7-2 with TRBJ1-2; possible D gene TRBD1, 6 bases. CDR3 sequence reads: CASSLTGSRETF. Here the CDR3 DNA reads TGTGCCAGCAGCCTGACAGGCTCCAGAGAGACCTTC.